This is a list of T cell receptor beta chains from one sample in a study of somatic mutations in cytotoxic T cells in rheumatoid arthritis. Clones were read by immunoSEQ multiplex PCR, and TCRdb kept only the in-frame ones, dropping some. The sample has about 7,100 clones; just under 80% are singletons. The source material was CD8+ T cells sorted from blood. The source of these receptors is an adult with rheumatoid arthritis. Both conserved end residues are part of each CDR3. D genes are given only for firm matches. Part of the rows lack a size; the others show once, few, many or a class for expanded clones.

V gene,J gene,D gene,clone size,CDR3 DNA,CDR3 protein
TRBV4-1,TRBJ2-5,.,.,TGCGCCAGCAGCCAAGATCGAGGCCCTGAAGAGACCCAGTACTTC,CASSQDRGPEETQYF
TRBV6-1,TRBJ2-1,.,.,TGTGCCAGCGGTCCAAGCGGGTGGTCCCCAATGGAGTTCTTC,CASGPSGWSPMEFF
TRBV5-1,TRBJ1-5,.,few,TGCGCCAGCAGCTTGGAGTCAGGGGCCTGGCCCCAGCATTTT,CASSLESGAWPQHF
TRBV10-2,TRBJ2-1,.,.,TGCGCCAGCCAGATGGGGGAGTGGGACGGGGGGCCCCCAAGCTCCTACAATGAGCAGTTCTTC,CASQMGEWDGGPPSSYNEQFF
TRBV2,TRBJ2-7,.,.,TGTGCCAGCAGTGAAGACAACGAGCAGTACTTC,CASSEDNEQYF
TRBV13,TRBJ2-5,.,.,TGTGCCAGCAGCGTCGAAGAGACCCAGTACTTC,CASSVEETQYF
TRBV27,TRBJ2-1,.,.,TGTGCCAGCAGTTCCGACCGAAACAATGAGCAGTTCTTC,CASSSDRNNEQFF
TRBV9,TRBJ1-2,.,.,TGTGCCAGCAGCGTAGGTCAGAACAACTATGGCTACACCTTC,CASSVGQNNYGYTF
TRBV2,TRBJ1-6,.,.,TGTGCCAGCAGGGCAACAGGGACCTATAATTCACCCCTCCACTTT,CASRATGTYNSPLHF
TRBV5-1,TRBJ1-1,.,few,TGCGCCAGCAGCCCCCAGCTCAGATTAATGAACACTGAAGCTTTCTTT,CASSPQLRLMNTEAFF
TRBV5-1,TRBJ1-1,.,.,TGCGCCAGCAGGTTCGGACTGGATGTCACTGAAGCTTTCTTT,CASRFGLDVTEAFF
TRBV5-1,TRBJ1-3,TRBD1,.,TGCGCCAGCAGTCCAGGGGGGACTGGAAACACCATATATTTT,CASSPGGTGNTIYF